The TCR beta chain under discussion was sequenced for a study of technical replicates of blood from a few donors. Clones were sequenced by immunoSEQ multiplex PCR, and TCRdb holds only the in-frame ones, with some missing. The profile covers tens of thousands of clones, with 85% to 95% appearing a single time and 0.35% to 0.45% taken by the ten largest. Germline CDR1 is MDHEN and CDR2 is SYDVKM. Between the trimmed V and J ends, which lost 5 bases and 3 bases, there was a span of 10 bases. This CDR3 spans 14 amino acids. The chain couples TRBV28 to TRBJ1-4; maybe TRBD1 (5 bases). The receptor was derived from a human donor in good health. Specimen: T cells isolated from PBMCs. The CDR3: CASSPWGANEKLFF. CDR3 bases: TGTGCCAGCAGTCCCTGGGGGGCTAATGAAAAACTGTTTTTT. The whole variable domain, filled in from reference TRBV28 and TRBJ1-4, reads DVKVTQSSRYLVKRTGEKVFLECVQDMDHENMFWYRQDPGLGLRLIYFSYDVKMKEKGDIPEGYSVSREKKERFSLILESASTNQTSMYLCASSPWGANEKLFFGSGTQLSVL.